This T cell receptor beta chain was profiled in a study of blood T cell repertoires in COVID-19. Generated by immunoSEQ multiplex PCR, the TCRdb table keeps only in-frame clones and is missing some. The data contain about 320,000 clones, 89% of them singletons. Seattle cases were enrolled at active infection and followed longitudinally. In germline, CDR1 is SQVTM, CDR2 ANQGSEA. The CDR3 has 13 amino acids. V trimming: 6 bases; J trimming: 5 bases; junction bases outside the gene matches: 4. Sequences were obtained from peripheral blood. J is TRBJ1-6 and V is TRBV29-1, with 7 bases lining up with TRBD1. This clonotype was obtained from a woman under 40 with COVID-19, enrolled during active disease. The CDR3 DNA reads as TGCAGCGTCCGGACAGGCGATAATTCACCCCTCCACTTT. This codes for CSVRTGDNSPLHF.